The 16 T cell receptor beta chains listed next were all sequenced from one sample in a study of blood T cell repertoires in COVID-19. Profiling relied on immunoSEQ multiplex PCR, and the TCRdb table lists in-frame clones only, not all of them. Here the sample spans 150,000 to 200,000 clones, 80% being singletons. Sequencing input: PBMCs or T cells enriched from blood (not recorded which). These receptors all come from a woman aged 55-75 years who had recovered from COVID-19.

V and J are TRBV9 and TRBJ1-1, with D unclear. V lost 0 bases to trimming and J lost 2 bases, with 5 bases between them. Germline assignment: CDR1 SGDLS and CDR2 YYNGEE. The CDR3 spans 13 residues. The CDR3 region has the DNA TGTGCCAGCAGCGTAGGTCGTAACACTGAAGCTTTCTTT. This codes for CASSVGRNTEAFF.

V usage is TRBV10-3 and J usage is TRBJ1-4; 8 bases line up with TRBD1. The junction had 6 bases not matched to a gene; V was cut back by 8 bases and J by 4 bases. The germline gives CDR1 ENHRY, CDR2 SYGVKD. The CDR3 is made up of 14 amino acids. CDR3 sequence: CAISGTGFNEKLFF. The CDR3 DNA reads TGTGCCATCTCGGGGACAGGTTTTAATGAAAAACTGTTTTTT.

This clone occurred a few times. The chain combines TRBV3-1 (or the pseudogene TRBV3-2) with TRBJ2-7; 8 nucleotides line up with TRBD2. V lost 1 base to trimming and J lost 3 bases; unmatched junction nucleotides: 5. The germline V gene has CDR1 LGHDT and CDR2 YNNKEL (reference sequence). The CDR3 extends over 15 amino acids. CDR3 loop: CASSQGLARYYEQYF. The CDR3, as DNA: TGTGCCAGCAGCCAAGGACTAGCGCGTTACTACGAGCAGTACTTC.

The rearrangement uses TRBV24-1 and TRBJ1-1; TRBD1 is a possible D gene (5 bases). This CDR3 spans 13 amino acids. Germline values: CDR1 KGHDR, CDR2 SFDVKD. Deletions cut 4 bases from V and 4 bases from J, with 9 bases between. Here the CDR3 reads CATSEGRGTEAFF. The CDR3 DNA follows: TGTGCCACCAGTGAGGGTAGGGGCACTGAAGCTTTCTTT.

Comment on this clone: Other DNA sequences within the sample encode an identical CDR3. J is TRBJ1-3 and V is TRBV18, with a weak D call TRBD1 (5 bases). The CDR3 runs 13 residues. CDR1 is KGHSH, CDR2 LQKENI, per germline. V lost 5 bases to trimming and J lost 1 base, with 6 bases between them. The CDR3 reads CASSDSSGNTIYF. The DNA of the CDR3 is TGTGCCAGCTCAGACAGTTCTGGAAACACCATATATTTT. Variable domain in full (rest from reference TRBV18 and TRBJ1-3): NAGVMQNPRHLVRRRGQEARLRCSPMKGHSHVYWYRQLPEEGLKFMVYLQKENIIDESGMPKERFSAEFPKEGPSILRIQQVVRGDSAAYFCASSDSSGNTIYFGEGSWLTVV.

This chain links TRBV10-1 with TRBJ1-1; no clear D gene. The CDR3 covers 13 residues. From germline, CDR1 is WNHNN and CDR2 SYGVQD (reference sequence). V lost 6 bases, J lost 5 bases, and 13 bases lay in between. CDR3: CASRDLAATEAFF. The CDR3 DNA reads as TGCGCCAGCAGAGATCTCGCCGCGACTGAAGCTTTCTTT.

This clone came up once. This chain uses TRBV27 with TRBJ2-3; TRBD2 matches 11 bases. The germline CDR1 and CDR2 sequences are MNHEY and SMNVEV (reference sequence). Trimming cost V 5 bases and J 2 bases; bases outside gene matches: 12. The CDR3 is made up of 18 amino acids. In DNA, the CDR3 is TGTGCCAGCAGTCATCCCGGCGTTAGCGGGGGGGACACAGATACGCAGTATTTT. Translated: CASSHPGVSGGDTDTQYF.

The rearrangement links TRBV6-5 to TRBJ1-2, with D possibly being TRBD1 (5 bases). V lost 6 bases, J lost 9 bases, and 20 bases lay in between. The CDR3 is 14 residues long. Germline V gene data show CDR1 as MNHEY and CDR2 as SVGAGI. For the CDR3, the DNA is TGTGCCAGCAGAGGATCCCAGGGTTCTAAAAGCTACACCTTC. Encoded protein: CASRGSQGSKSYTF.

The chain has TRBV19 and TRBJ2-4; weak D call: TRBD2 (5 bases). The CDR3 runs to 14 residues. CDR1 LNHDA and CDR2 SQIVND come from the germline V gene (reference sequence). The V end was cut by 5 bases, the J end by 1 base, with 9 bases between. The CDR3 DNA is TGTGCCAGTAGTCTGAGGGAGGCCAAAAACATTCAGTACTTC. It specifies CASSLREAKNIQYF.

The chain joins TRBV29-1 to TRBJ1-2; no clear D. V was shortened by 4 bases and J by 4 bases, with 7 bases between the two germline ends. Germline V gene sequence: CDR1 SQVTM, CDR2 ANQGSEA. This CDR3 spans 11 amino acids. CDR3 sequence reads: CSVGFSYGYTF. The CDR3 DNA is TGCAGCGTTGGTTTCTCCTATGGCTACACCTTC. The variable domain in full, completed from reference TRBV29-1 and TRBJ1-2, reads SAVISQKPSRDICQRGTSLTIQCQVDSQVTMMFWYRQQPGQSLTLIATANQGSEATYESGFVIDKFPISRPNLTFSTLTVSNMSPEDSSIYLCSVGFSYGYTFGSGTRLTVV.

The V call is TRBV13, the J call TRBJ1-6; no clear D. The CDR3 spans 16 residues. V was clipped by 0 bases and J by 4 bases, with 10 bases between them. Germline CDR1 and CDR2: PRHDT and FYEKMQ (reference sequence). DNA of the CDR3: TGTGCCAGCAGCTTAGGAGACTCTGGGTATAATTCACCCCTCCACTTT. This sequence encodes CASSLGDSGYNSPLHF.

The rearrangement uses TRBV5-1 and TRBJ1-5, with D uncertain. Trimming took off 2 bases at V and 10 bases at J, with 13 bases between the two ends. CDR1 and CDR2 (germline): SGHRS, YFSETQ. This CDR3 has 13 residues. This chain's CDR3 is CASSLSGGGPQHF. CDR3 in DNA: TGCGCCAGCAGCTTATCCGGAGGCGGACCCCAGCATTTT.

The chain carries TRBV6-5 and TRBJ2-3; perhaps TRBD2 as D (6 bases). V was pared by 5 bases and J by 3 bases, with 12 bases between. This CDR3 has 14 amino acids. From germline, CDR1 is MNHEY and CDR2 SVGAGI. The CDR3 DNA reads TGTGCCAGCAGTCGGAGGAGGGAAACAGATACGCAGTATTTT. This encodes CASSRRRETDTQYF.

The J gene is TRBJ2-3, the V gene TRBV7-2; tentative D call: TRBD1 (6 bases). V lost 5 bases and J lost 0, with 15 bases in between. The germline V gene encodes CDR1 SGHTA and CDR2 FQGNSA. CDR3 length equals 16 residues. CDR3 in DNA: TGTGCCAGCAGCCCCCGTCAGGGGCGGAGCACAGATACGCAGTATTTT. It specifies CASSPRQGRSTDTQYF.

V usage is TRBV9 and J usage is TRBJ2-7; D perhaps matches TRBD2 (5 bases). Germline values: CDR1 SGDLS, CDR2 YYNGEE. The CDR3 extends over 14 amino acids. V was clipped by 0 bases and J by 0 bases, with 7 bases between them. CDR3 in amino acids: CASSVDGDSYEQYF. The CDR3 DNA is TGTGCCAGCAGCGTAGACGGGGACTCCTACGAGCAGTACTTC.

The chain recombines TRBV12-3 or TRBV12-4 with TRBJ2-5; D is uncertain. This CDR3 contains 13 residues. Trimming pared 1 base from V and 5 bases from J, leaving 8 bases between. In nucleotides, the CDR3 is TGTGCCAGCAGTTTAGAAACACCGGAGACCCAGTACTTC. Translating it yields CASSLETPETQYF.